This TCR beta chain came from a study of tumor-infiltrating T cells and Merkel cell polyomavirus. In the study overall: The T cells studied were KLL-specific CD8+ cells against Merkel polyomavirus.

Data came from immunoSEQ multiplex PCR; TCRdb stores just in-frame clones and leaves some out. In the table there are more than 20,000 clones, 70% to 90% of which are singletons. CDR1 and CDR2 from the germline V gene are LNHDA and SQIVND (reference sequence). J lost 1 base, V lost 5 bases, and 10 bases had no gene match. The CDR3 has 17 residues. Every patient's tumor was robustly positive for Merkel cell polyomavirus Large T antigen on immunohistochemistry. The material sequenced was lymph node tissue. This chain joins TRBV19 and TRBJ2-4; TRBD1 agrees at 8 bases. The receptor was isolated from a man aged 50-60 years with Merkel cell carcinoma. CDR3 residues: CASSGPGQGDAKNIQYF. CDR3 nucleotide sequence: TGTGCCAGTAGTGGGCCCGGACAGGGAGACGCCAAAAACATTCAGTACTTC.